Below, 10 T cell receptor beta chains from the same sample are listed, as sequenced in a study of monozygotic twins with cystic fibrosis. Assay: immunoSEQ multiplex PCR; the TCRdb copy retains only in-frame clones and omits some. The sample holds roughly 32,000 clones, just over 95% seen once. The specimen sequenced was blood. These receptor sequences come from a girl aged 2 to 9 with cystic fibrosis.

The J gene is TRBJ1-5, the V gene TRBV7-8; possible D gene TRBD1, 5 bases. The CDR3 length is 14 residues. Trimming took 6 bases from V and 2 from J, leaving 11 bases between them. The germline V gene has CDR1 SGHVS and CDR2 FQNEAQ. The CDR3 region is CASRGQGRNQPQHF. The CDR3 DNA reads as TGTGCCAGCAGGGGCCAGGGTCGCAATCAGCCCCAGCATTTT.

This clone is a singleton in its sample. The CDR3 here is CASSFLDPTDTQYF. In DNA form, the CDR3 reads TGCGCCAGCAGCTTCCTTGATCCCACAGATACGCAGTATTTT. V is TRBV5-1 and J is TRBJ2-3; no clear D. V dropped 2 bases and J dropped 2 bases, with 9 bases sitting between them. The CDR3 is made up of 14 amino acids. The germline V gene has CDR1 SGHRS and CDR2 YFSETQ.

The V and J genes are TRBV30 and TRBJ1-2; D is unclear. Germline CDR1 GTSNPN, CDR2 SVGIG (reference sequence). This CDR3 contains 16 residues. The V and J ends lost 3 bases and 0 bases respectively, with 17 bases between them. The CDR3, as DNA: TGTGCCTGGAGGGAGGGAGGAATATCCGCTAACTATGGCTACACCTTC. It translates to CAWREGGISANYGYTF.

The J gene is TRBJ2-7, the V gene TRBV11-2; D perhaps matches TRBD2 (6 bases). With 2 bases removed from V and 2 bases from J, the gap between germline ends came to 10 bases. Germline lookup yields CDR1 SGHAT and CDR2 FQNNGV. The CDR3 has 14 amino acids. Here the CDR3 DNA reads TGTGCCAGCAGCTTATGGGACTCCCCCTACGAGCAGTACTTC. Protein product: CASSLWDSPYEQYF.

The chain is built from TRBV19 and TRBJ1-5; 9 nucleotides agree with TRBD1. Looked up from germline, CDR1 is LNHDA and CDR2 is SQIVND (reference sequence). The CDR3 length is 13 residues. CDR3 sequence reads: CAGGTGYNQPQHF. For the CDR3, the DNA is TGTGCGGGAGGGACAGGGTATAATCAGCCCCAGCATTTT.

The gene calls are TRBV11-2 and TRBJ1-2, with D possibly TRBD1 on 5 matching bases. This CDR3 contains 16 residues. Between the trimmed V and J ends, which lost 0 bases and 3 bases, there was a span of 14 bases. Germline CDR1 is SGHAT and CDR2 is FQNNGV. The CDR3 DNA follows: TGTGCCAGCAGCTTAGATCACGACAGCGGGTACTATGGCTACACCTTC. It specifies CASSLDHDSGYYGYTF.

This sequence joins TRBV7-9 and TRBJ2-2, with D possibly TRBD2 on 5 matching bases. In germline, CDR1 is SEHNR, CDR2 FQNEAQ (reference sequence). The CDR3 consists of 16 residues. Trimming stripped 7 bases from V and 4 bases from J, with 19 bases between. CDR3 bases: TGTGCCAGCATCAAAACTCCGAGCGGACTCACCGGGGAGCTGTTTTTT. Its translation: CASIKTPSGLTGELFF.

This clone was detected only once. The rearrangement links TRBV30 to TRBJ2-1; no firm D call. Trimming pared 8 bases from V and 4 bases from J, leaving 15 bases between. Germline V gene lookup returns CDR1 GTSNPN and CDR2 SVGIG (reference sequence). CDR3 size: 13 residues. CDR3 DNA: TGTGCCACCCCGAGCACCTCGTACAATGAGCAGTTCTTC. It encodes CATPSTSYNEQFF.

This clone occurred once. The chain recombines TRBV7-9 with TRBJ2-7; D is perhaps TRBD2 (5 bases). This CDR3 contains 15 residues. Germline-derived CDR1 and CDR2 are SEHNR and FQNEAQ (reference sequence). The germline V and J ends were trimmed by 1 base and 3 bases, with 13 bases remaining between them. The chain's CDR3 is CASSLVVSENYEQYF. CDR3 nucleotides: TGTGCCAGCAGCTTAGTCGTTAGCGAAAACTACGAGCAGTACTTC.

V and J are TRBV5-1 and TRBJ1-1; no firm D call. Trimming shortened V by 0 bases and J by 4 bases, and 7 bases separated the two germline ends. The CDR3 contains 13 residues. CDR1 is SGHRS, CDR2 YFSETQ, per germline. CDR3 in DNA: TGCGCCAGCAGCTTGGGGCCAGGCACTGAAGCTTTCTTT. Translating it yields CASSLGPGTEAFF.